The 24 T cell receptor beta chains below come from one sample, sequenced in a study of blood T cell repertoires in COVID-19. The table came from immunoSEQ multiplex PCR; TCRdb's copy has only in-frame clones and leaves some out. The repertoire holds about 180,000 clones, with approximately 86% as singletons. The sample taken for sequencing was peripheral blood. Every receptor here comes from a man older than 75 with COVID-19, enrolled during active disease.

The chain recombines TRBV9 with TRBJ2-2, with TRBD1 matching 9 bases. This CDR3 is built from 15 residues. The V segment lost 4 bases and the J segment 5 bases; nucleotides outside the gene matches: 6. Germline V gene data show CDR1 as SGDLS and CDR2 as YYNGEE. The CDR3 loop reads CASSQRTGVTGELFF. CDR3 nucleotides: TGTGCCAGCAGCCAAAGGACAGGGGTGACCGGGGAGCTGTTTTTT.

The chain recombines TRBV11-3 with TRBJ2-7, with TRBD1 matching 9 bases. CDR1 is SGHNT and CDR2 is YENEEA in the germline V gene. The J segment lost 3 bases and the V segment lost 6 bases, leaving 6 bases of the junction unmatched. The CDR3 has 14 amino acids. The chain's CDR3 is CASSSPGQGYEQYF. In nucleotides, the CDR3 is TGTGCCAGCAGTTCTCCGGGACAGGGCTACGAGCAGTACTTC.

V usage is TRBV5-6 and J usage is TRBJ2-3, with 10 bases lining up with TRBD2. The germline gives CDR1 SGHDT, CDR2 YYEEEE. The CDR3 spans 15 residues. With V trimmed by 4 bases and J by 3 bases, 5 bases remained unmatched. This CDR3 reads CASSPLAGGTDTQYF. The CDR3 coding sequence is TGTGCCAGCAGCCCCTTAGCGGGGGGTACAGATACGCAGTATTTT.

The chain uses TRBV6-2 or TRBV6-3 and TRBJ1-1; 9 bases are a match to TRBD1. Germline loops: CDR1 MNHEY, CDR2 SVGEGT. J was trimmed by 5 bases and V by 2 bases; bases with no gene match: 6. There are 15 residues in the CDR3. CDR3 sequence reads: CASSYGGQGMTEAFF. The CDR3 nucleotides read TGTGCCAGCAGTTACGGGGGACAGGGAATGACTGAAGCTTTCTTT.

The gene calls are TRBV2 and TRBJ1-5, with D maybe TRBD1 (5 bases). Per the germline V gene, CDR1 is SNHLY and CDR2 is FYNNEI. The ends were cut back, 7 bases at V and 4 bases at J, with 11 bases in the middle. The CDR3 totals 13 residues. CDR3 in DNA: TGTGCCAGCACCCAGGGATCAAATCAGCCCCAGCATTTT. Its translation: CASTQGSNQPQHF.

The chain has TRBV27 and TRBJ2-7; 10 nucleotides align to TRBD2. CDR1 MNHEY and CDR2 SMNVEV come from the germline V gene (reference sequence). The CDR3 is made up of 16 amino acids. J lost 0 bases, V lost 2 bases, and 4 bases had no gene match. CDR3 amino acids: CASSLGSGGASYEQYF. CDR3 nucleotides: TGTGCCAGCAGTTTAGGAAGCGGGGGGGCCTCCTACGAGCAGTACTTC.

The J gene is TRBJ1-6, the V gene TRBV3-1 (or the pseudogene TRBV3-2), with 7 bases aligning to TRBD1. The J segment lost 6 bases and the V segment lost 7 bases, leaving 15 bases of the junction unmatched. The germline CDR1 and CDR2 sequences are LGHDT and YNNKEL (reference sequence). The CDR3 is 17 residues long. CDR3 loop: CASNYGRFGTANSPLHF. The DNA for the CDR3 is TGTGCCAGCAATTACGGTCGTTTCGGGACAGCTAATTCACCCCTCCACTTT.

DNA of the CDR3: TGTGCCAGCAGACAGGGGGATTCGGGTCAGCCCCAGCATTTT. As protein: CASRQGDSGQPQHF. The rearrangement links TRBV28 to TRBJ1-5; 8 bases align to TRBD1. Trimming at V came to 6 bases and at J to 6 bases, leaving 7 bases not matched to a gene. The CDR3 covers 14 residues. Germline V lookup: CDR1 MDHEN, CDR2 SYDVKM. Full variable domain (missing parts from reference TRBV28 and TRBJ1-5): DVKVTQSSRYLVKRTGEKVFLECVQDMDHENMFWYRQDPGLGLRLIYFSYDVKMKEKGDIPEGYSVSREKKERFSLILESASTNQTSMYLCASRQGDSGQPQHFGDGTRLSIL.

This rearrangement joins TRBV29-1 to TRBJ1-2, with D perhaps TRBD1 (6 bases). The CDR3 sequence is 13 residues long. CDR1 and CDR2 (germline): SQVTM, ANQGSEA. V was shortened by 6 bases and J by 4 bases, with 15 bases between the two germline ends. The CDR3 coding sequence is TGCAGCGTGGGGGGGGCAGGGTCCTATGGCTACACCTTC. This translates into CSVGGAGSYGYTF.

The J gene is TRBJ2-2, the V gene TRBV11-3; 8 nucleotides align to TRBD1. The J segment lost 6 bases and the V segment lost 4 bases, leaving 7 bases of the junction unmatched. The V gene's germline CDR1 is SGHNT and CDR2 YENEEA. This CDR3 has 15 amino acids. CDR3 nucleotides: TGTGCCAGCAGCTCCCGGACAGGGAGCCCCGGGGAGCTGTTTTTT. Translated, it gives CASSSRTGSPGELFF.

The V call is TRBV6-5, the J call TRBJ1-4; 10 bases align to TRBD1. Germline V gene lookup returns CDR1 MNHEY and CDR2 SVGAGI. The CDR3 has 14 amino acids. The V segment lost 5 bases and the J segment 8 bases; nucleotides outside the gene matches: 5. As DNA, the CDR3 is TGTGCCAGCAGTCGGGACAGGGGATCGGAAAAACTGTTTTTT. Residues: CASSRDRGSEKLFF.

This sequence joins TRBV13 and TRBJ1-1; 8 nucleotides agree with TRBD1. V shed 6 bases and J 2 bases; nucleotides not matched to a gene: 11. CDR1 and CDR2 from the germline V gene are PRHDT and FYEKMQ (reference sequence). The CDR3 has 16 amino acids. The CDR3 reads CASRHGQGAPNTEAFF. The CDR3 bases are TGTGCCAGCAGGCACGGACAGGGAGCCCCAAACACTGAAGCTTTCTTT.

This clone was seen a single time. CDR3 nucleotide sequence: TGTGCCAGCAGCGCCCAGGGAGGCGGCTATGGCTACACCTTC. Protein sequence: CASSAQGGGYGYTF. V is TRBV9 and J is TRBJ1-2, with a possible D match to TRBD1 (5 bases). CDR1 and CDR2 (germline): SGDLS, YYNGEE. CDR3 length: 14 amino acids. V lost 3 bases, J lost 4 bases, and 13 bases lay in between.

Only one count was recorded for this clone. V gene TRBV12-3 or TRBV12-4 combines with J gene TRBJ2-1; D is uncertain. The CDR3 covers 11 residues. The V end lost 4 bases, the J end lost 9 bases, and 7 bases lay between the germline ends. CDR3 DNA: TGTGCCAGCAGTTACGCGCTTGAGCAGTTCTTC. This sequence encodes CASSYALEQFF.

The rearrangement links TRBV18 to TRBJ2-4; perhaps TRBD2 as D (7 bases). Germline V gene sequence: CDR1 KGHSH, CDR2 LQKENI. The CDR3 runs to 15 residues. V lost 3 bases and J 6 bases, leaving 15 bases between the germline ends. CDR3 sequence reads: CASSPPRGGGNIQYF. The CDR3 DNA is TGTGCCAGCTCACCTCCCAGGGGAGGGGGAAACATTCAGTACTTC.

The chain combines TRBV7-2 with TRBJ2-7; D may be TRBD2 (5 bases). The CDR3 sequence is 15 residues long. Trimming pared 5 bases from V and 0 bases from J, leaving 14 bases between. The germline gives CDR1 SGHTA, CDR2 FQGNSA. As DNA, the CDR3 is TGTGCCAGCAGCCGGATGAGCGGCGCCTCCTACGAGCAGTACTTC. It specifies CASSRMSGASYEQYF.

V and J are TRBV5-8 and TRBJ2-3; 11 bases are a match to TRBD2. The CDR3 is made up of 16 amino acids. Germline-derived CDR1 and CDR2 are SGHTS and YDEGEE. J gave up 1 base and V 4 bases, and 5 bases lay outside the gene matches. This CDR3 is CASSHGLAGRTDTQYF. CDR3 nucleotides: TGTGCCAGCAGCCACGGACTAGCGGGTCGCACAGATACGCAGTATTTT. The variable domain in full, with the rest retrieved from reference TRBV5-8 and TRBJ2-3, is EAGVTQSPTHLIKTRGQQATLRCSPISGHTSVYWYQQALGLGLQFLLWYDEGEERNRGNFPPRFSGRQFPNYSSELNVNALELEDSALYLCASSHGLAGRTDTQYFGPGTRLTVL.

The V call is TRBV15, the J call TRBJ1-4, with 7 bases aligning to TRBD1. CDR1 and CDR2 from the germline V gene are LNHNV and YYDKDF (reference sequence). This CDR3 is built from 16 residues. With 1 base clipped from V and 4 bases from J, the junction kept 6 bases outside the gene matches. The DNA of the CDR3 is TGTGCCACCAGCAGAGCGCTCGGGACAGTTAATGAAAAACTGTTTTTT. Amino acid sequence: CATSRALGTVNEKLFF.

The chain joins TRBV5-4 to TRBJ2-5; the match to TRBD2 covers 10 bases. The CDR3 has 16 residues. The trim removed 5 bases at V and 2 bases at J, leaving 9 bases unmatched. Germline CDR1 SGHNT, CDR2 YYREEE (reference sequence). The CDR3 bases are TGTGCCAGCAGTCCTCTAGCGGGGGAAAATCAAGAGACCCAGTACTTC. Amino acid sequence: CASSPLAGENQETQYF.

A few counts support this clone. The rearrangement links TRBV10-3 to TRBJ1-6; D is unclear. Germline assignment: CDR1 ENHRY and CDR2 SYGVKD. Trimming shortened V by 6 bases and J by 5 bases, and 14 bases separated the two germline ends. This CDR3 region has 15 residues. CDR3 coding DNA: TGTGCCATCAGGCGTCAGGCTTCGAATAATTCACCCCTCCACTTT. Its protein is CAIRRQASNNSPLHF.

The CDR3 reads CASLDRASGNTIYF. The CDR3, as DNA: TGTGCCAGCCTTGACAGGGCGTCTGGAAACACCATATATTTT. The chain combines TRBV6-5 with TRBJ1-3, with TRBD1 matching 7 bases. The CDR3 has 14 residues. The V gene's germline CDR1 is MNHEY and CDR2 SVGAGI. Trimming removed 8 bases from V and 1 base from J; junction bases left unmatched: 5.

The chain joins TRBV10-3 to TRBJ2-7, with TRBD1 identical over 9 bases. Germline V gene data show CDR1 as ENHRY and CDR2 as SYGVKD. With V trimmed by 6 bases and J by 5 bases, 11 bases remained unmatched. This CDR3 has 15 amino acids. CDR3 region: CAISGTGNFVDEQYF. CDR3 DNA: TGTGCCATCAGCGGGACAGGGAATTTCGTCGACGAGCAGTACTTC.

This rearrangement joins TRBV7-9 to TRBJ2-5; 13 bases agree with TRBD2. V trimming: 5 bases; J trimming: 5 bases; junction bases outside the gene matches: 8. Germline assignment: CDR1 SEHNR and CDR2 FQNEAQ (reference sequence). This CDR3 contains 16 residues. The CDR3: CASSRGTSGAWETQYF. CDR3 sequence (DNA): TGTGCCAGCAGCCGCGGGACTAGCGGGGCCTGGGAGACCCAGTACTTC.

V and J are TRBV29-1 and TRBJ1-4, with D possibly being TRBD1 (5 bases). Trimming shortened V by 4 bases and J by 7 bases, and 22 bases separated the two germline ends. Per germline, CDR1 SQVTM and CDR2 ANQGSEA. The CDR3 runs 16 residues. The CDR3 nucleotides read TGCAGCGTTGCCGGAGGGGAGGCAGGGAAGAGTGAAAAACTGTTTTTT. Its protein is CSVAGGEAGKSEKLFF.